A single sample is the source of the 11 T cell receptor beta chains below, sequenced in a study of T cell changes during pregnancy in multiple sclerosis. Sequencing used immunoSEQ multiplex PCR; TCRdb keeps in-frame clones, though not all of them. This sample has 65,000 to 80,000 clones, with approximately 94% found just once. This specimen was CD4+ T cells from peripheral blood mononuclear cells, taken before pregnancy. The receptor source for this set is a female donor with multiple sclerosis, enrolled in a pregnancy study.

V gene TRBV19 combines with J gene TRBJ2-7; 9 bases are a match to TRBD1. Unmatched junction bases numbered 11, after V lost 10 bases and J lost 7 bases. Per the germline V gene, CDR1 is LNHDA and CDR2 is SQIVND (reference sequence). CDR3 length equals 13 residues. The CDR3 DNA reads TGTGCCACCCGACAGGGGGGGGGTCAAGAGCAGTACTTC. Protein: CATRQGGGQEQYF. The entire variable domain, with the rest obtained from reference TRBV19 and TRBJ2-7, is as follows: DGGITQSPKYLFRKEGQNVTLSCEQNLNHDAMYWYRQDPGQGLRLIYYSQIVNDFQKGDIAEGYSVSREKKESFPLTVTSAQKNPTAFYLCATRQGGGQEQYFGPGTRLTVT.

A single count supports this clone. As DNA, the CDR3 is TGCGCCAGCAGCTTGGGACTAGCGGGAGGGATTTTTGAGACCCAGTACTTC. This codes for CASSLGLAGGIFETQYF. This chain uses TRBV5-1 with TRBJ2-5; 14 positions match TRBD2. CDR1 SGHRS and CDR2 YFSETQ come from the germline V gene. The CDR3 is made up of 17 amino acids. The V and J ends lost 0 bases and 5 bases, in that order; junction bases with no gene match: 6.

This chain uses TRBV10-1 with TRBJ1-2; TRBD1 might be the D (5 bases). Germline V gives CDR1 WNHNN, CDR2 SYGVQD (reference sequence). V lost 6 bases and J 4 bases, leaving 15 bases between the germline ends. The CDR3 runs to 14 residues. This chain's CDR3 is CASRAVTVLYGYTF. The CDR3 DNA is TGCGCCAGCAGGGCTGTGACAGTGCTCTATGGCTACACCTTC.

The chain employs TRBV6-5 and TRBJ1-1, with 7 bases lining up with TRBD1. V was pared by 7 bases and J by 1 base, with 9 bases of the junction left unmatched. CDR1 MNHEY and CDR2 SVGAGI come from the germline V gene. The CDR3 length is 15 residues. The DNA of the CDR3 is TGTGCCAGCATCGACGTAGGGGGCCGGAACACTGAAGCTTTCTTT. Its translation: CASIDVGGRNTEAFF.

V is TRBV28 and J is TRBJ1-1, with 7 bases that match TRBD1. V lost 6 bases and J lost 8; bases outside the gene matches: 12. Looked up from germline, CDR1 is MDHEN and CDR2 is SYDVKM. CDR3 length: 14 amino acids. CDR3 coding DNA: TGTGCCAGCAGCCCCCTCAGGGACAGAGGGGAAGCTTTCTTT. This codes for CASSPLRDRGEAFF.

Written as DNA, the CDR3 is TGTGCCAGCAGTGGAATACAGGGATCTAATGAAAAACTGTTTTTT. Protein: CASSGIQGSNEKLFF. The rearrangement uses TRBV2 and TRBJ1-4; the D gene is possibly TRBD1 (6 bases). V shed 4 bases and J shed 3 bases, with 12 bases lying between them. The V gene's germline CDR1 is SNHLY and CDR2 FYNNEI. This CDR3 contains 15 residues.

V is TRBV11-2 and J is TRBJ1-1, with 8 positions matching TRBD1. Trimming at V came to 4 bases and at J to 0 bases, leaving 10 bases not matched to a gene. Germline assignment: CDR1 SGHAT and CDR2 FQNNGV. This CDR3 comprises 17 residues. Here the CDR3 reads CASSWQGTGLMNTEAFF. The CDR3 bases are TGTGCCAGCAGCTGGCAGGGGACAGGTCTCATGAACACTGAAGCTTTCTTT.

The V gene is TRBV2, the J gene TRBJ2-1; 12 bases fit TRBD2. Unmatched junction bases numbered 6, after V lost 5 bases and J lost 1 base. The CDR3 sequence is 17 residues long. The germline gives CDR1 SNHLY, CDR2 FYNNEI. CDR3: CASSYILAGGSYNEQFF. Here the CDR3 DNA reads TGTGCCAGCAGTTACATACTAGCGGGGGGTTCCTACAATGAGCAGTTCTTC.

The genes are TRBV19 and TRBJ1-6; D possibly corresponds to TRBD1 (6 bases). In germline, CDR1 is LNHDA, CDR2 SQIVND (reference sequence). This CDR3 contains 15 residues. V gave up 6 bases and J gave up 7 bases, with 16 bases separating them. The CDR3 nucleotides are TGTGCCAGTAGCCCGGGACATTCCTCCAATTCACCCCTCCACTTT. It specifies CASSPGHSSNSPLHF.

CDR3 amino acids: CASSAQGASYEQYF. The CDR3 nucleotides are TGTGCCAGCAGTGCCCAGGGGGCGAGCTACGAGCAGTACTTC. J is TRBJ2-7 and V is TRBV2, with 8 nucleotides matching TRBD1. The CDR3 consists of 14 residues. V lost 4 bases, J lost 3 bases, and 5 bases stayed unmatched. Germline V gene sequence: CDR1 SNHLY, CDR2 FYNNEI.

CDR3 DNA sequence: TGTGCCAGCAGTGAATACAGGGGGCGTCAAAAACTGTTTTTT. This sequence encodes CASSEYRGRQKLFF. V is TRBV2 and J is TRBJ1-4; 9 nucleotides line up with TRBD1. J gave up 9 bases and V 2 bases, and 4 bases lay outside the gene matches. Germline-derived CDR1 and CDR2 are SNHLY and FYNNEI. The CDR3 has 14 amino acids. Looking up the rest from reference TRBV2 and TRBJ1-4 gives the full variable domain: EPEVTQTPSHQVTQMGQEVILRCVPISNHLYFYWYRQILGQKVEFLVSFYNNEISEKSEIFDDQFSVERPDGSNFTLKIRSTKLEDSAMYFCASSEYRGRQKLFFGSGTQLSVL.